The present T cell receptor (beta chain) was sequenced within a study of shared clonotypes between healthy human individuals. Concerning this clone itself: The antigen is not known.

Broader study findings: Among the subsets, naive ones generally showed larger estimated richness than memory ones.

A split of CD4+ cells into CD45RA+ naive and CD45RA-negative memory subsets was performed. Each PCR replicate from the sorted subsets contained 200 to 250 ng DNA, which is about 31,000 T cell genomes. Profiled with immunoSEQ multiplex PCR; TCRdb holds only in-frame clones, not every one. Of 330,000 or so clones listed, around 70% are singletons. This CDR3 is built from 15 residues. The V end lost 3 bases, the J end lost 6 bases, and 14 bases lay between the germline ends. Germline V gene sequence: CDR1 LNHDA, CDR2 SQIVND (reference sequence). The origin of this receptor is a man aged 25-40 years in good health. The sample consisted of memory CD4+ T cells sorted from blood. The sample's subset: CD45RA-negative fraction. This sequence joins TRBV19 and TRBJ1-4; maybe TRBD1 (5 bases). CDR3 loop: CASSMVLQGYEKLFF. The CDR3 DNA sequence: TGTGCCAGTAGTATGGTGTTGCAGGGTTATGAAAAACTGTTTTTT.